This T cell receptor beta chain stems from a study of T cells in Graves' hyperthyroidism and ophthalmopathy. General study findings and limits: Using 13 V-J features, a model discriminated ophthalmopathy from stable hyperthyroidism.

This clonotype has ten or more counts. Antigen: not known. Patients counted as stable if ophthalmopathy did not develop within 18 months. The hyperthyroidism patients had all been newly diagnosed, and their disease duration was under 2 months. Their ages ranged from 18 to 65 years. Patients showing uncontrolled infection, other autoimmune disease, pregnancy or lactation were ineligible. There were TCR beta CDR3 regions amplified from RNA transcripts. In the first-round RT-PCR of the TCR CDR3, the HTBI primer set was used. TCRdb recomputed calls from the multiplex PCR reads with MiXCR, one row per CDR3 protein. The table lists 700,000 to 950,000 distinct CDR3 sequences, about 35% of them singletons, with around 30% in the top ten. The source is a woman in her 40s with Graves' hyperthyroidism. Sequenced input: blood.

For the CDR3, the DNA is TGTGCCAGCAGCTTAGTGGGGACGGCCGGGGCCCAGTACTTC. This encodes CASSLVGTAGAQYF. The chain employs TRBV7-9 and TRBJ2-5; D is perhaps TRBD1 or TRBD2 (5 bases each). Deletions cut 1 base from V and 9 bases from J, with 15 bases between. Germline lookup yields CDR1 SEHNR and CDR2 FQNEAQ (reference sequence). This CDR3 has 14 amino acids.